The present entry profiles one TCR beta chain with its context. The data were taken from a study of control samples from healthy donors and cancer patients. Produced via immunoSEQ multiplex PCR; TCRdb's table is partial and in-frame only. Among 90,000 to 120,000 clones listed, approximately 84% were seen once. Germline CDR1 is MNHEY and CDR2 is SVGAGI. V was trimmed by 7 bases and J by 9 bases, leaving 13 bases between them. The CDR3 contains 11 residues. The clonotype was recovered from a man in his late teens or twenties in good health. This sequence joins TRBV6-5 and TRBJ2-7; TRBD1 might be the D (6 bases). The sample taken for sequencing was blood. CDR3 sequence reads: CASKGDRRQYV. In nucleotides, the CDR3 is TGTGCCAGCAAGGGGGATAGACGGCAGTACGTC.